This paragraph covers one T cell receptor beta chain sequence. Assay: immunoSEQ multiplex PCR; the TCRdb copy retains only in-frame clones and omits some. The sample contains roughly 150,000 clones, approximately 87% of which appear only once. This sample is drawn from a study of T cell responses to AZD1222 COVID-19 vaccine. Trimming removed 8 bases from V and 2 bases from J, with 16 bases in between. This CDR3 comprises 15 residues. Per germline, CDR1 SGHTA and CDR2 FQGNSA. The sample here was peripheral blood, taken 28 days after the second AZD1222 dose. The chain joins TRBV7-2 to TRBJ2-1, with D perhaps given as TRBD1 or TRBD2 (6 bases each). The receptor was isolated from an adult who received the AZD1222 COVID-19 vaccine. The CDR3 DNA sequence: TGTGCCAGCCGAACCCAAGGGGGGACCTACAATGAGCAGTTCTTC. Translating it yields CASRTQGGTYNEQFF.